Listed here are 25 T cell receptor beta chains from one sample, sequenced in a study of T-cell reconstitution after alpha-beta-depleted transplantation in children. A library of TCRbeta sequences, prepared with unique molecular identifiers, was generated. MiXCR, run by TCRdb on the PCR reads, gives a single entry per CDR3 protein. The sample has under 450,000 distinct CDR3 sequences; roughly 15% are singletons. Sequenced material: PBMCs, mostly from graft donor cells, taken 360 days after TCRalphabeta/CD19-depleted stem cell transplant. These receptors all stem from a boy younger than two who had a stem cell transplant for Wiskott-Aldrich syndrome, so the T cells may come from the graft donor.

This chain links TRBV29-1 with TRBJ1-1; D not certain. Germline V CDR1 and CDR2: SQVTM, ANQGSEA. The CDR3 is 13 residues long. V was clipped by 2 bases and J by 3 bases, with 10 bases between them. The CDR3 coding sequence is TGCAGCGTTGAATTCAGACTCCACACTGAAGCTTTCTTT. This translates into CSVEFRLHTEAFF.

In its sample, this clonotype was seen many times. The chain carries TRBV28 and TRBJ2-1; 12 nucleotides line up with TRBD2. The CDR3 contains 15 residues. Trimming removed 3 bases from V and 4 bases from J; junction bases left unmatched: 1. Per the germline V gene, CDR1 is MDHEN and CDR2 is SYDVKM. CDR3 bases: TGTGCCAGCAGTTTCCTAGCGGGAGGGTACAATGAGCAGTTCTTC. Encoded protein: CASSFLAGGYNEQFF.

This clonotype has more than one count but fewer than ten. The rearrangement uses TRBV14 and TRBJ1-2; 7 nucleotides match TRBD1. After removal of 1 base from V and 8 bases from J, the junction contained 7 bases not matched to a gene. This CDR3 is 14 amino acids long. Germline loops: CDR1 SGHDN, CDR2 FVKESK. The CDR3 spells CASSQVRQGGGYTF. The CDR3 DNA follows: TGTGCCAGCAGCCAAGTGAGACAGGGAGGAGGCTACACCTTC.

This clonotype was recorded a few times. The CDR3 reads CASSYKPTEQYF. The CDR3 DNA sequence: TGTGCCAGCAGTTACAAGCCTACTGAGCAGTACTTC. The V and J genes are TRBV6-6 and TRBJ2-7; the D is unclear. Per the germline V gene, CDR1 is MNHNY and CDR2 is SVGAGI (reference sequence). V gave up 2 bases and J gave up 7 bases, with 9 bases separating them. The CDR3 consists of 12 residues.

The CDR3 region has the DNA TGCAGTGCTTATTCTAGAACCAATGAGCAGTTCTTC. This sequence encodes CSAYSRTNEQFF. The chain couples TRBV20-1 to TRBJ2-1; D gene uncertain. The CDR3 has 12 residues. V was trimmed by 5 bases and J by 6 bases, leaving 11 bases between them. Germline V gene sequence: CDR1 DFQATT, CDR2 SNEGSKA (reference sequence).

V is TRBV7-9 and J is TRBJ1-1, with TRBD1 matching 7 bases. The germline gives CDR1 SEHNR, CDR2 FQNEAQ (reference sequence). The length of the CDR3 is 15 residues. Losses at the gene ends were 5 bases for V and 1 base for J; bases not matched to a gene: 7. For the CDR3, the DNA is TGTGCCAGCAGCCCCTTGACAGGGACGAACACTGAAGCTTTCTTT. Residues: CASSPLTGTNTEAFF.

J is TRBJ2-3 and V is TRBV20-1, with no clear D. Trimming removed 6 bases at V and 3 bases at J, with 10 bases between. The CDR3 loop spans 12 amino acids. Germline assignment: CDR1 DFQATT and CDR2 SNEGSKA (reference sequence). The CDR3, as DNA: TGCAGTGCCTCGGAGCAAACAGATACGCAGTATTTT. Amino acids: CSASEQTDTQYF.

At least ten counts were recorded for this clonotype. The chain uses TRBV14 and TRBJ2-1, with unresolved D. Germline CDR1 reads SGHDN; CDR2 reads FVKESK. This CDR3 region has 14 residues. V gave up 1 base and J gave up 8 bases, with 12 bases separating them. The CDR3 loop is CASSQAPKEDEQFF. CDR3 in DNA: TGTGCCAGCAGCCAAGCCCCCAAAGAGGATGAGCAGTTCTTC.

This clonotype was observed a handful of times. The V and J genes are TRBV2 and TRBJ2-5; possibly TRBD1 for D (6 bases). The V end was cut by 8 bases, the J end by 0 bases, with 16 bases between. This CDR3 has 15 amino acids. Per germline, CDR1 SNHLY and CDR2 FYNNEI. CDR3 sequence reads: CASVPPRGYQETQYF. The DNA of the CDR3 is TGTGCCAGCGTCCCACCTAGGGGGTACCAAGAGACCCAGTACTTC.

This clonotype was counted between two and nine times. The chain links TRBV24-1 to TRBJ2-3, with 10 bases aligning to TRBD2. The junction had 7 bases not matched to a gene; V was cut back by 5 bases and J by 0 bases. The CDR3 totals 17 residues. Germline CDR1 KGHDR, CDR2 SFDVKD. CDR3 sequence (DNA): TGTGCCACCAGTGTCCGAGGACTAGCGGAGAGCACAGATACGCAGTATTTT. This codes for CATSVRGLAESTDTQYF.

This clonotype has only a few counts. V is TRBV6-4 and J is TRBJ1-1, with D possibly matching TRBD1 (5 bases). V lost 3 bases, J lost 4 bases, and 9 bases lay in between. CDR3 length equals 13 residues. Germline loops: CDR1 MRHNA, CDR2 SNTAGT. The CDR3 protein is CASSDWGSTEAFF. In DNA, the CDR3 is TGTGCCAGCAGTGATTGGGGGAGCACTGAAGCTTTCTTT.

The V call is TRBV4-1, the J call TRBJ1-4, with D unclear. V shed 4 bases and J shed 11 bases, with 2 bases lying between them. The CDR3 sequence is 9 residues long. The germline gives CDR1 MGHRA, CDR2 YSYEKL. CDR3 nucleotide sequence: TGCGCCAGCAGCCCTAAACTGTTTTTT. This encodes CASSPKLFF.

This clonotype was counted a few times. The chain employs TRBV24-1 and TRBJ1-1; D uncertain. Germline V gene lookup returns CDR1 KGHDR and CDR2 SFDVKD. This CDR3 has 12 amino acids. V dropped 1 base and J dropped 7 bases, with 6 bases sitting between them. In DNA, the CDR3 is TGTGCCACCAGTGATTTTTCCGGTGAAGCTTTCTTT. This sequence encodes CATSDFSGEAFF.

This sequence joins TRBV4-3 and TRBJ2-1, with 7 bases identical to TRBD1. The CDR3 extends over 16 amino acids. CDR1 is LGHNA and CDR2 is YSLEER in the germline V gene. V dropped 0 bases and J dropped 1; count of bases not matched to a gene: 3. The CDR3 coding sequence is TGCGCCAGCAGCCAAGATGGACAGGTGTCCTACAATGAGCAGTTCTTC. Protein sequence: CASSQDGQVSYNEQFF.

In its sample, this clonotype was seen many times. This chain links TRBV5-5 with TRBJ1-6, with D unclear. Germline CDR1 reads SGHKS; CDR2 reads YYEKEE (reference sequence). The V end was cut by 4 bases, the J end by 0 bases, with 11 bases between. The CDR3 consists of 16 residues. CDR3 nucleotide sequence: TGTGCCAGCAGCGCCGTGGAGAGCTCCTATAATTCACCCCTCCACTTT. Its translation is CASSAVESSYNSPLHF. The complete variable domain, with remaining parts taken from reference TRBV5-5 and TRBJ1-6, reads DAGVTQSPTHLIKTRGQQVTLRCSPISGHKSVSWYQQVLGQGPQFIFQYYEKEERGRGNFPDRFSARQFPNYSSELNVNALLLGDSALYLCASSAVESSYNSPLHFGNGTRLTVT.

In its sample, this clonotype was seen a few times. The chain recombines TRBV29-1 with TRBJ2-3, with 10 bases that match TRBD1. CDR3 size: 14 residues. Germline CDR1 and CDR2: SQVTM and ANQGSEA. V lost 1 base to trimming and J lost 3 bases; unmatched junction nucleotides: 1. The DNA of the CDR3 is TGCAGCGTTGAAGGGGACAGGGGAACAGATACGCAGTATTTT. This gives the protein CSVEGDRGTDTQYF.

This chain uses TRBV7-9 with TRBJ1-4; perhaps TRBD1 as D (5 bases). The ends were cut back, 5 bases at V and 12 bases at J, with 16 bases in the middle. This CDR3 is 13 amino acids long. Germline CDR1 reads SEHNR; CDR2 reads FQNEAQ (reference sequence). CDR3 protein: CASSRDVLGQLFF. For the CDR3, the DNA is TGTGCCAGCAGCCGGGACGTTCTAGGGCAACTGTTTTTT. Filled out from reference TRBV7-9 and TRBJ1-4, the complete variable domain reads DTGVSQNPRHKITKRGQNVTFRCDPISEHNRLYWYRQTLGQGPEFLTYFQNEAQLEKSRLLSDRFSAERPKGSFSTLEIQRTEQGDSAMYLCASSRDVLGQLFFGSGTQLSVL.

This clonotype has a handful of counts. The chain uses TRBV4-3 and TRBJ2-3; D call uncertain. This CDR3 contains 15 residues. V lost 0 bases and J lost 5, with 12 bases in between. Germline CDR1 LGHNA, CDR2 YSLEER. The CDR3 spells CASSQEPRQGDTQYF. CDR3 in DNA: TGCGCCAGCAGCCAAGAGCCCCGACAAGGAGATACGCAGTATTTT.

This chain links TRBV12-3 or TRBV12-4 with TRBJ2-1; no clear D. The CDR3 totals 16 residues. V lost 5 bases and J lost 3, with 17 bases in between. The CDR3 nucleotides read TGTGCCAGCAGTCTCCGTTCTACCGTCATCTACAATGAGCAGTTCTTC. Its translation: CASSLRSTVIYNEQFF.

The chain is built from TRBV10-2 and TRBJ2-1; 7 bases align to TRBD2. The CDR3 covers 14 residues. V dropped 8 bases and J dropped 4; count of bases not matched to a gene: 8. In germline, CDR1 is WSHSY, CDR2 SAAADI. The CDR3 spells CASFGGTRYNEQFF. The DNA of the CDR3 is TGCGCCAGCTTCGGGGGGACTCGGTACAATGAGCAGTTCTTC.

The CDR3 DNA reads as TGCGCCAGCAGCTTGGAACTAGCCGGACAGACCCAGTACTTC. Residues: CASSLELAGQTQYF. The J gene is TRBJ2-5, the V gene TRBV5-1; a possible D gene is TRBD2 (6 bases). Germline assignment: CDR1 SGHRS and CDR2 YFSETQ. V lost 0 bases and J lost 6, with 12 bases in between. The CDR3 runs 14 residues.

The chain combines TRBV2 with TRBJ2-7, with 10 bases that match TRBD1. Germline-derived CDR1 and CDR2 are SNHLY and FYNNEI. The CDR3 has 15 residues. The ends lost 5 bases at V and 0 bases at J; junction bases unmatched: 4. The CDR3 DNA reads TGTGCCAGCAGTAAGAGGACAGGGGGCTCCTACGAGCAGTACTTC. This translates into CASSKRTGGSYEQYF.

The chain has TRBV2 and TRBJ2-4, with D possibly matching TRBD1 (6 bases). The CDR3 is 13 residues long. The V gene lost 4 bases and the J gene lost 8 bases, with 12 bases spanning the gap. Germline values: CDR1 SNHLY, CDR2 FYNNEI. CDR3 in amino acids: CASSATGYYIQYF. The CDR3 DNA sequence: TGTGCCAGCAGTGCTACAGGGTACTACATTCAGTACTTC.

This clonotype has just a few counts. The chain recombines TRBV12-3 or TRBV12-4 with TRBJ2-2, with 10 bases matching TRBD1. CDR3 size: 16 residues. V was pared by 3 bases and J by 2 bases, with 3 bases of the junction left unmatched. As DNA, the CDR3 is TGTGCCAGCAGTTTCCGACAGGGGGCTAACACCGGGGAGCTGTTTTTT. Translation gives CASSFRQGANTGELFF.

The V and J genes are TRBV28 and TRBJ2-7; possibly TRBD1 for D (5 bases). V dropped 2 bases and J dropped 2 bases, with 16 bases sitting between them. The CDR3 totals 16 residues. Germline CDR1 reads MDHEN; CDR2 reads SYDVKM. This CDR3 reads CASSLPGFSRTYEQYF. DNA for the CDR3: TGTGCCAGCAGTTTACCAGGGTTTTCTCGAACCTACGAGCAGTACTTC. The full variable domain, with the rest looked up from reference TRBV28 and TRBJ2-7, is DVKVTQSSRYLVKRTGEKVFLECVQDMDHENMFWYRQDPGLGLRLIYFSYDVKMKEKGDIPEGYSVSREKKERFSLILESASTNQTSMYLCASSLPGFSRTYEQYFGPGTRLTVT.